This T cell receptor beta chain came from a study of regulatory T cells in long-lasting Graves disease. This sample's time point: persistent/refractory GD, antithyroid drugs over 5 years with positive TRAb. Construction of the TCR library relied on RNA isolated from PBMCs. The peripheral blood volume drawn was around 9.6 milliliters, and it was collected into EDTA tubes. Arm-PCR with iRepertoire HTBI primers amplified the CDR3 regions for these TCR beta libraries. In the original processing: The samples yielded approximately 62 TRBV and more than twelve TRBJ segments. TCRdb fed the multiplex PCR reads into MiXCR, producing one record per CDR3 protein. V and J calls and clone size were set by TCRdb, not the authors. The sample lists 450,000 or so distinct CDR3 sequences, roughly 22% occurring once. There are a few counts of this clonotype. Its antigen is not known. Regarding the study as a whole: There were preferences for TRBV28, TRBJ1-2 and TRBJ2-5 in persistent disease.

The CDR3 has 13 amino acids. Trimming pared 3 bases from V and 3 bases from J, leaving 5 bases between. The germline CDR1 and CDR2 sequences are ENHRY and SYGVKD. Sample: peripheral blood mononuclear cells (PBMCs), taken when the disease was refractory, from a patient treated with antithyroid drugs. The clonotype originates from a female donor with Graves disease. V and J are TRBV10-3 and TRBJ2-2; D not certain. As DNA, the CDR3 is TGTGCCATCAGTGAACGGGACACCGGGGAGCTGTTTTTT. Its translation: CAISERDTGELFF.